The sequence of this T cell receptor beta chain was determined in a study of T cell repertoires in cytomegalovirus infection (dated 2019 in TCRdb). With regard to the full study: Donor HLA type was relevant to the analysis, because carriage of CMV infection together with the matching HLA type was indicated by public TCR beta signatures. The research as a whole found: In both this cohort and an independent roughly 330-donor cohort, the cumulative frequency of public TCR beta family members distinguished carriers of CMV infection plus the relevant HLA type. In the ex vivo response, HLA-C-restricted CMV-specific TCR beta clonotypes were dominant, and in two of eight donors the single most frequent clonotype came from this HLA-C-restricted group.

V drops 1 base and J drops 6 bases, leaving 16 bases in between. The germline V gene gives CDR1 as SGHTA and CDR2 as FQGNSA. From its cysteine to its phenylalanine, the CDR3 spans 16 amino acids. Only CDR3 DNA remains: 48 bases, in frame from the first base. Sequencing took place on an Illumina HiSeq 1500. The public reads were quality trimmed at Q25 with fastp and then assembled into clones with MiXCR by TCRdb, keeping productive beta chains. Duplicate CDR3 protein sequences are folded into a single record with the most common DNA and genes. The sample data list more than 250,000 distinct CDR3 sequences, and about 13% of these were observed just once. The ten largest make up about 10% of the sample. This clonotype came up many times. The clone's antigen remains unknown. It has no much larger one-base neighbor in the sample; base qualities were not kept.

The sequencing input was PBMCs. Recombination joined TRBV7-2 with TRBJ1-5; possibly the D gene is TRBD1, per 6 matching bases. The origin of this receptor is a human donor in good health (CMV status not recorded). Some clones in this sample may be carry-over from other donors' samples. The DNA sequence is TGTGCCAGCAGCTTAGAGCAGGGGCCGATGGGTCAGCCCCAGCATTTT. The resulting protein is CASSLEQGPMGQPQHF.